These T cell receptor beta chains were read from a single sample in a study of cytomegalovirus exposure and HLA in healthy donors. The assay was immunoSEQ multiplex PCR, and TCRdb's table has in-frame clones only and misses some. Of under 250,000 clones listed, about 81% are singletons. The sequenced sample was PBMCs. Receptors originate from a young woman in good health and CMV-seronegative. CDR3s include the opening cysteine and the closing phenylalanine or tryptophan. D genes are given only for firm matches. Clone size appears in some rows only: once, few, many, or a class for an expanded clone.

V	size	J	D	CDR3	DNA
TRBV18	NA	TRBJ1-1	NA	CASSMANKNTEAFF	TGTGCCAGCTCAATGGCAAATAAGAACACTGAAGCTTTCTTT
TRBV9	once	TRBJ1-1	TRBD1	CASSLGQGNMNTEAFF	TGTGCCAGCAGCTTGGGACAGGGGAATATGAACACTGAAGCTTTCTTT
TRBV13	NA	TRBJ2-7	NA	CASSLEGGDAHPNF	TGTGCCAGCAGCTTAGAGGGCGGGGACGCTCATCCGAACTTC
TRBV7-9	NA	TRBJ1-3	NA	CASSLRVFSGNTIYF	TGTGCCAGCAGCTTGAGGGTCTTCTCTGGAAACACCATATATTTT
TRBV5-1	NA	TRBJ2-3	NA	CASSLVGGYTDTQYF	TGCGCCAGCAGCTTGGTGGGGGGATACACAGATACGCAGTATTTT
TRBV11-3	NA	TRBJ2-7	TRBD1	CASSPAGTGGDEQYF	TGTGCCAGCAGCCCGGCCGGGACAGGGGGCGACGAGCAGTACTTC
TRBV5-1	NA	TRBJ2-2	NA	CATTTQVTNTGELFF	TGCGCCACAACCACACAGGTTACCAACACCGGGGAGCTGTTTTTT
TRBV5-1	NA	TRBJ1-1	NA	CASSLEQNTEAFF	TGCGCCAGCAGCTTGGAACAGAACACTGAAGCTTTCTTT
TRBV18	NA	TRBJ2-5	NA	CASSPPMGRGELQYF	TGTGCCAGCTCACCACCGATGGGCAGGGGCGAGCTCCAGTACTTC
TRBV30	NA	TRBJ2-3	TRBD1	CAWNRGRGDTQYF	TGTGCCTGGAACAGGGGGCGCGGAGATACGCAGTATTTT
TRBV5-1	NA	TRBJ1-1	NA	CASSSAGGATEAFF	TGCGCCAGCAGCTCCGCCGGGGGGGCCACTGAAGCTTTCTTT